This is a list of T cell receptor beta chains from one sample in a study of blood T cell repertoires in COVID-19. Only in-frame clones appear in the TCRdb table, and some are missing; sequencing was by immunoSEQ multiplex PCR. The sample has about 170,000 clones, more than 65% seen once; the top ten hold over 9.5%. Sequenced material: peripheral blood. These receptors were taken from a woman older than 75 with active or convalescent COVID-19. The CDR3 runs from the conserved cysteine through the conserved F or W.

TRBJ1-5	TRBV28	CASRDDRGLQPQHF
TRBJ2-1	TRBV3-1/TRBV3-2	CASSHTTGMVNEQFF
TRBJ1-1	TRBV7-9	CASSLDRGGYTEAFF
TRBJ1-5	TRBV27	CASSFRLGEPQHF
TRBJ1-1	TRBV19	CASSPRGALVSAEAFF
TRBJ2-1	TRBV19	CASSIFSGSAYNEQFF
TRBJ1-6	TRBV28	CASTQETVNSPLHF
TRBJ1-2	TRBV6-1	CASSDAGGRDGYTF
TRBJ1-2	TRBV19	CASSARQGKNYGYTF
TRBJ1-1	TRBV7-9	CASSPRRGLVEAFF
TRBJ2-5	TRBV5-5	CASSLIPTGQETQYF
TRBJ1-1	TRBV29-1	CSVDTGNTEAFF
TRBJ1-4	TRBV28	CASTGGEKLFF
TRBJ1-1	TRBV5-1	CASSIPPQGANTEAFF
TRBJ1-1	TRBV19	CASSTGTGGPFF
TRBJ2-1	TRBV24-1	CATSDRGTGQTYNEQFF
TRBJ1-5	TRBV18	CASSPYAGNQPQHF
TRBJ2-3	TRBV5-1	CASRFGRGYTDTQYF
TRBJ1-1	TRBV19	CASSTNRGRVDTEAFF
TRBJ1-3	TRBV7-9	CASRVKGISGNTIYF
TRBJ2-1	TRBV7-9	CASSSGTFVWDEQFF
TRBJ2-3	TRBV9	CASSPTLPGGPLSTDTQYF
TRBJ2-7	TRBV6-4	CASSVGGSSYEQYF
TRBJ2-3	TRBV9	CASSGTSTDTQYF
TRBJ2-1	TRBV19	CASSRGAGSYNEQFF
TRBJ2-2	TRBV2	CASSALTSGLFF
TRBJ2-2	TRBV10-1	CASSTGQNTGELFF
TRBJ2-7	TRBV2	CACHTGQGGYEQYF
TRBJ2-2	TRBV4-1	CASSRGLAGVMDTGELFF
TRBJ1-2	TRBV30	CAWRDPLGQSYGYTF
TRBJ1-1	TRBV5-4	CASSYTGERAFF
TRBJ1-2	TRBV19	CASSRTATNYGYTF
TRBJ2-3	TRBV19	CASSPLGLPYTDTQYF
TRBJ2-1	TRBV27	CASSLTGGTYNEQFF
TRBJ2-3	TRBV29-1	CSVDRDPTDTQYF
TRBJ2-7	TRBV3-1/TRBV3-2	CASSPPPGTGGEQYF
TRBJ2-7	TRBV30	CAWSNRVEQYF
TRBJ1-5	TRBV5-1	CASSEQGNSNQPQHF
TRBJ1-5	TRBV19	CASTPMGAGQQPQHF
TRBJ2-1	TRBV25-1	CASKWSGRNFEQFF
TRBJ1-2	TRBV27	CASRRDRTNYGYTF
TRBJ1-3	TRBV5-4	CASSSGSTGNTIYF
TRBJ1-5	TRBV19	CASSTTGPGQPQHF
TRBJ2-3	TRBV10-3	CAISESGGLISTDTQYF
TRBJ1-2	TRBV4-2	CASSQGSRLFNYGYTF
TRBJ2-2	TRBV5-4	CASRLGGNRGSVPGELFF
TRBJ1-1	TRBV28	CASSKDRGSTEAFF
TRBJ1-3	TRBV7-8	CASRQGPSGNTIYF
TRBJ1-1	TRBV28	CASNQGNEAFF